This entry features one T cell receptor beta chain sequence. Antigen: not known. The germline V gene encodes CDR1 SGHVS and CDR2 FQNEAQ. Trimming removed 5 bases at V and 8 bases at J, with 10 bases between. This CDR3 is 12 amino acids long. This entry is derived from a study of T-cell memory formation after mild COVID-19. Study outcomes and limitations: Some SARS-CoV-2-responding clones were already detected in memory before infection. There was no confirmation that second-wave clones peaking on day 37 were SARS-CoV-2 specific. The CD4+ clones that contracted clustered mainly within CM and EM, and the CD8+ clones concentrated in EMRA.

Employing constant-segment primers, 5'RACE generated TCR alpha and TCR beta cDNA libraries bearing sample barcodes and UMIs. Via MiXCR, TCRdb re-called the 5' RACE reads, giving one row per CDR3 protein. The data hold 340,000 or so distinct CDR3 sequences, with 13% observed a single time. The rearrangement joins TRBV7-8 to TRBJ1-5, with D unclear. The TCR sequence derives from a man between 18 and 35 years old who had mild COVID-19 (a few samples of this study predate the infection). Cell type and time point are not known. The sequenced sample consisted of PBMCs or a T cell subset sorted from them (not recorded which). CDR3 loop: CASSTPDEPQHF. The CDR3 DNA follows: TGTGCCAGCAGCACCCCGGACGAGCCCCAGCATTTT. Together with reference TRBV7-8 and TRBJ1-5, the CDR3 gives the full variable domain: GAGVSQSPRYKVAKRGQDVALRCDPISGHVSLFWYQQALGQGPEFLTYFQNEAQLDKSGLPSDRFFAERPEGSVSTLKIQRTQQEDSAVYLCASSTPDEPQHFGDGTRLSIL.